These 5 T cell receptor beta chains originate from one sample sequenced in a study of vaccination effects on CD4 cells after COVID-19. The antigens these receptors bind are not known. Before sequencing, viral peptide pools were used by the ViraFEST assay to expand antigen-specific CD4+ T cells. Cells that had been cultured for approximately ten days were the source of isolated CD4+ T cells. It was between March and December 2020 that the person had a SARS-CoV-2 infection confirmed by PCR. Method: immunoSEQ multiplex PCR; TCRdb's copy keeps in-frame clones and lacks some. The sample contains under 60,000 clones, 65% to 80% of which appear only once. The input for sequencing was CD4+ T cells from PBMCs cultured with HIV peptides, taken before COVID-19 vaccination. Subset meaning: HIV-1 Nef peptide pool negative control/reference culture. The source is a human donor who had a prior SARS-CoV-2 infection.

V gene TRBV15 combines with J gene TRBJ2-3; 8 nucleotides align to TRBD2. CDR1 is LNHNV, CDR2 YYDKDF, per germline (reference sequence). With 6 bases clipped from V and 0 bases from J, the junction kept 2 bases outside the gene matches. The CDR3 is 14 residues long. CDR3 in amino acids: CATRAGGSTDTQYF. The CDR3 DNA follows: TGTGCCACCAGGGCGGGGGGCAGCACAGATACGCAGTATTTT.

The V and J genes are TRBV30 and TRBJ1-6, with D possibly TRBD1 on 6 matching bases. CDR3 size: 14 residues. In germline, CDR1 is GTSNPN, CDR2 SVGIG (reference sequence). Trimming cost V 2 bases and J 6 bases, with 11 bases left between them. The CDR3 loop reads CAWSFGTFNSPLHF. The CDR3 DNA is TGTGCCTGGAGTTTCGGGACATTTAATTCACCCCTCCACTTT.

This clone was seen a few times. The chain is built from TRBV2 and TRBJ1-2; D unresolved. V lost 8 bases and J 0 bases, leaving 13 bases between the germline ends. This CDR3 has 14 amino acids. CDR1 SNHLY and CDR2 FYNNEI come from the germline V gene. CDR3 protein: CASSWIGANYGYTF. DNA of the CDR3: TGTGCCAGCTCCTGGATAGGCGCTAACTATGGCTACACCTTC.

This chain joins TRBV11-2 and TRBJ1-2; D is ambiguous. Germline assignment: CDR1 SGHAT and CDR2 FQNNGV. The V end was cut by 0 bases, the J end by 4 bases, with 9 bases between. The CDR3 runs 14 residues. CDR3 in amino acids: CASSLDRTLYGYTF. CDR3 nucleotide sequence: TGTGCCAGCAGCTTAGACAGAACCCTCTATGGCTACACCTTC. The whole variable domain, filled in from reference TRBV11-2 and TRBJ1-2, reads EAGVAQSPRYKIIEKRQSVAFWCNPISGHATLYWYQQILGQGPKLLIQFQNNGVVDDSQLPKDRFSAERLKGVDSTLKIQPAKLEDSAVYLCASSLDRTLYGYTFGSGTRLTVV.

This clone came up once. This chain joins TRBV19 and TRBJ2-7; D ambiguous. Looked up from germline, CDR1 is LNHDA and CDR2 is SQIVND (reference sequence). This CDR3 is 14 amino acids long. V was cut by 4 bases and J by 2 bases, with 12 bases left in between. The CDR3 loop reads CASSRRFLPYEQYF. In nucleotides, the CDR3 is TGTGCCAGTAGTAGGCGATTTTTACCCTACGAGCAGTACTTC.